This T cell receptor (beta chain) was sequenced in a study of shared clonotypes between healthy human individuals. Study-wide results and caveats: With a handful of donors compared, 4.5% to 6.5% of naive CD4 clonotypes were shared.

The CDR3 totals 12 residues. The germline gives CDR1 LNHNV, CDR2 YYDKDF (reference sequence). The V and J ends lost 6 bases and 2 bases respectively, with 8 bases between them. Selected positively for CCR7 and CD45RO-negative, naive CD8 cells excluded terminally differentiated effector memory CD45RA+ cells. Assay execution took place at the deep level. Profiling relied on immunoSEQ multiplex PCR, and the TCRdb table lists in-frame clones only, not all of them. The sample includes hundreds of thousands of clones, 80% to 95% of them seen just once. Comments on this clone: Its antigen is not identified.

The V gene is TRBV15, the J gene TRBJ2-7; D gene unclear. The sample was naive CD8+ T cells sorted from blood. This receptor was identified in a young man in good health. CDR3 amino acids: CATSSSPYEQYF. CDR3 coding DNA: TGTGCCACCAGTTCCTCTCCCTACGAGCAGTACTTC.